Presented here are 25 T cell receptor beta chains from one specimen sequenced in a study of blood T cells in healthy people across ages. A second roughly 7 to 11 cycle PCR used barcoded and J-beta primers. TCRdb redid the calling of the 5' RACE reads with MiXCR, one entry per CDR3 protein. The sample records around 1,100,000 distinct CDR3 sequences, about two fifths being singletons. The sequencing input was blood. These receptors came from a man aged 18 to 29 in good health.

CDR3 residues: CSARPLGQMNTEAFF. DNA of the CDR3: TGCAGTGCTAGACCTCTGGGACAAATGAACACTGAAGCTTTCTTT. V and J are TRBV20-1 and TRBJ1-1, with a weak D call TRBD1 (6 bases). The germline V gene encodes CDR1 DFQATT and CDR2 SNEGSKA (reference sequence). The CDR3 has 15 residues. The V gene lost 2 bases and the J gene lost 0 bases, with 13 bases spanning the gap.

This rearrangement joins TRBV9 to TRBJ1-2, with 9 bases that match TRBD1. Germline V lookup: CDR1 SGDLS, CDR2 YYNGEE. The CDR3 is 15 residues long. V lost 5 bases to trimming and J lost 3 bases; unmatched junction nucleotides: 8. The CDR3 reads CASSYGTGNYYGYTF. The CDR3 coding sequence is TGTGCCAGCAGTTATGGGACAGGGAATTACTATGGCTACACCTTC.

The chain carries TRBV7-9 and TRBJ1-2; D is ambiguous. Looked up from germline, CDR1 is SEHNR and CDR2 is FQNEAQ (reference sequence). The CDR3 sequence is 14 residues long. Trimming left V 0 bases short and J 6 bases short, with 11 bases between. This CDR3 reads CASSLAIASDGYTF. The CDR3 coding sequence is TGTGCCAGCAGCTTAGCGATAGCTTCGGATGGCTACACCTTC.

This chain joins TRBV11-1 and TRBJ2-1; no firm D call. The V end lost 5 bases, the J end lost 0 bases, and 14 bases lay between the germline ends. CDR1 is SGHAT and CDR2 is FQDESV in the germline V gene (reference sequence). CDR3 size: 16 residues. CDR3 amino acids: CASSRGLLSSYNEQFF. For the CDR3, the DNA is TGTGCCAGCAGCCGCGGCTTATTAAGCTCCTACAATGAGCAGTTCTTC.

The V gene is TRBV4-1, the J gene TRBJ2-3; TRBD1 matches 8 bases. The CDR3 has 16 residues. J was trimmed by 1 base and V by 0 bases; bases with no gene match: 3. Germline V CDR1 and CDR2: MGHRA, YSYEKL. This CDR3 is CASSQDVGQGTDTQYF. The CDR3 DNA sequence: TGCGCCAGCAGCCAAGACGTGGGACAGGGCACAGATACGCAGTATTTT.

The J gene is TRBJ1-4, the V gene TRBV30; no clear D. Deletions cut 1 base from V and 6 bases from J, with 12 bases between. CDR1 GTSNPN and CDR2 SVGIG come from the germline V gene (reference sequence). The CDR3 extends over 14 amino acids. The CDR3 DNA reads as TGTGCCTGGAGTGCACGGGGAATGGATGAAAAACTGTTTTTT. It translates to CAWSARGMDEKLFF.

The V gene is TRBV20-1, the J gene TRBJ2-1; 15 positions agree with TRBD2. Germline assignment: CDR1 DFQATT and CDR2 SNEGSKA (reference sequence). The length of the CDR3 is 18 residues. Unmatched junction bases numbered 8, after V lost 3 bases and J lost 2 bases. CDR3 region: CSASLGTSGGPPYNEQFF. The DNA of the CDR3 is TGCAGTGCTAGTTTGGGGACTAGCGGGGGGCCCCCCTACAATGAGCAGTTCTTC.

The chain joins TRBV6-6 to TRBJ2-7; D is unclear. This CDR3 has 14 amino acids. Germline V CDR1 and CDR2: MNHNY, SVGAGI (reference sequence). V lost 5 bases and J 3 bases, leaving 14 bases between the germline ends. CDR3 region: CASSLDGPLYEQYF. The CDR3 DNA reads as TGTGCCAGCAGTCTGGACGGCCCCCTCTACGAGCAGTACTTC.

The sample holds a few counts of this clonotype. V and J are TRBV4-3 and TRBJ1-2; 7 nucleotides agree with TRBD1. Germline assignment: CDR1 LGHNA and CDR2 YSLEER. The CDR3 has 14 amino acids. The junction had 4 bases not matched to a gene; V was cut back by 4 bases and J by 2 bases. CDR3 loop: CASSPGQRNYGYTF. The DNA for the CDR3 is TGCGCCAGCAGCCCGGGACAGAGAAACTATGGCTACACCTTC.

This chain connects TRBV6-6 to TRBJ1-2, with 7 positions matching TRBD1. The CDR3 contains 12 residues. CDR1 and CDR2 (germline): MNHNY, SVGAGI (reference sequence). CDR3 sequence reads: CAASRGTVGYTF. The CDR3 coding sequence is TGTGCGGCCAGCAGGGGGACTGTTGGCTACACCTTC.

With regard to this clonotype: Germline and junction disagree at one end, which may indicate a read error. This sequence joins TRBV4-3 and TRBJ2-7; no definite D call. Per the germline V gene, CDR1 is LGHNA and CDR2 is YSLEER. The CDR3 runs to 15 residues. CDR3 sequence (DNA): TGCGCCAACAGCCAAGGCAGGTCACCGTCCTACGAGCAGTACTTC. Residues: CANSQGRSPSYEQYF.

This clonotype showed up just a few times. The V and J genes are TRBV3-1 and TRBJ2-4, with D perhaps assigned TRBD1 or TRBD2 (5 bases each). The V gene lost 4 bases and the J gene lost 7 bases, with 14 bases spanning the gap. CDR1 LGHDT and CDR2 YNNKEL come from the germline V gene (reference sequence). The CDR3 totals 14 residues. CDR3 sequence reads: CASSPRDPRNIQYF. In DNA form, the CDR3 reads TGTGCCAGCAGCCCGAGGGACCCTAGGAACATTCAGTACTTC.

This clonotype has at least ten counts. The chain uses TRBV10-3 and TRBJ2-7; tentatively, D is TRBD2 (5 bases). CDR1 ENHRY and CDR2 SYGVKD come from the germline V gene. The CDR3 runs to 13 residues. The V end lost 0 bases, the J end lost 6 bases, and 9 bases lay between the germline ends. The CDR3 sequence: CAISESRGSEQYF. The CDR3 bases are TGTGCCATCAGTGAGTCTCGGGGTTCCGAGCAGTACTTC.

This clonotype was counted a few times. The chain recombines TRBV20-1 with TRBJ1-5; D call uncertain. The V gene lost 6 bases and the J gene lost 5 bases, with 17 bases spanning the gap. This CDR3 has 14 amino acids. Germline CDR1 and CDR2: DFQATT and SNEGSKA (reference sequence). The CDR3 protein is CSAGVTGNHQPQHF. The CDR3 nucleotides are TGCAGTGCCGGGGTGACGGGAAACCATCAGCCCCAGCATTTT.

This clonotype came up a few times. This chain links TRBV5-1 with TRBJ2-1, with TRBD2 as a possible D gene (5 bases). Trimming took 2 bases from V and 7 from J, leaving 13 bases between them. This CDR3 is 14 amino acids long. Germline-derived CDR1 and CDR2 are SGHRS and YFSETQ. CDR3 protein: CASSLSGMINEQFF. The CDR3 region has the DNA TGCGCCAGCAGCTTATCCGGGATGATTAATGAGCAGTTCTTC.

The CDR3 DNA reads as TGCAGTGCTAGAGAACTAAGGGGACAGGGGTTCGATTGGGACCAAGAGACCCAGTACTTC. Protein: CSARELRGQGFDWDQETQYF. The chain uses TRBV20-1 and TRBJ2-5; TRBD1 agrees at 10 bases. Germline loops: CDR1 DFQATT, CDR2 SNEGSKA (reference sequence). Trimming took 0 bases from V and 0 from J; bases not matched to a gene: 16. CDR3 length: 20 amino acids.

There are a few counts of this clonotype. The rearrangement joins TRBV12-3 or TRBV12-4 to TRBJ1-2; D perhaps matches TRBD1 (6 bases). The germline V and J ends were trimmed by 5 bases and 4 bases, with 17 bases remaining between them. CDR3 size: 15 residues. The CDR3 is CASSPNPDSLYGYTF. The CDR3 DNA reads TGTGCCAGCAGTCCAAATCCGGACAGCCTCTATGGCTACACCTTC.

This clonotype has more than one count but fewer than ten. V usage is TRBV7-2 and J usage is TRBJ1-5, with D perhaps matching TRBD1 (5 bases). Germline V CDR1 and CDR2: SGHTA, FQGNSA. CDR3 length: 15 amino acids. V was trimmed by 0 bases and J by 6 bases, leaving 12 bases between them. The CDR3 region has the DNA TGTGCCAGCAGCTTAGCGGGGCAAATGCGTCAGCCCCAGCATTTT. Its translation is CASSLAGQMRQPQHF.

This chain joins TRBV29-1 and TRBJ1-2; tentatively, D is TRBD1 (6 bases). The CDR3 loop spans 12 amino acids. V dropped 8 bases and J dropped 6 bases, with 16 bases sitting between them. Germline V gene lookup returns CDR1 SQVTM and CDR2 ANQGSEA. This CDR3 is CSPSSGADGYTF. Written as DNA, the CDR3 is TGCAGCCCATCATCGGGGGCCGATGGCTACACCTTC.

This clonotype was observed a handful of times. The gene calls are TRBV13 and TRBJ2-1; D could derive from TRBD1 or TRBD2 (5 bases each). V dropped 3 bases and J dropped 3 bases, with 12 bases sitting between them. The V gene's germline CDR1 is PRHDT and CDR2 FYEKMQ (reference sequence). This CDR3 region has 15 residues. The CDR3 nucleotides read TGTGCCAGCAGCTTGGGACGGGGATTCTACAATGAGCAGTTCTTC. Residues: CASSLGRGFYNEQFF. The whole variable domain, remainder taken from reference TRBV13 and TRBJ2-1, is AAGVIQSPRHLIKEKRETATLKCYPIPRHDTVYWYQQGPGQDPQFLISFYEKMQSDKGSIPDRFSAQQFSDYHSELNMSSLELGDSALYFCASSLGRGFYNEQFFGPGTRLTVL.

This clonotype has more than one count but fewer than ten. V usage is TRBV29-1 and J usage is TRBJ2-3; D tentatively reads TRBD1 or TRBD2 (6 bases each). CDR3 length: 14 residues. The germline V gene encodes CDR1 SQVTM and CDR2 ANQGSEA. V shed 7 bases and J shed 2 bases, with 16 bases lying between them. The CDR3 spells CSARTGAVTDTQYF. CDR3 nucleotides: TGCAGCGCCCGAACGGGGGCCGTCACAGATACGCAGTATTTT.

The J gene is TRBJ1-2, the V gene TRBV20-1, with a possible D match to TRBD1 (5 bases). V was pared by 0 bases and J by 2 bases, with 10 bases between. Germline lookup yields CDR1 DFQATT and CDR2 SNEGSKA (reference sequence). This CDR3 is 14 amino acids long. The CDR3 DNA reads as TGCAGTGCTAGAGATATAACAGGCAACTATGGCTACACCTTC. This gives the protein CSARDITGNYGYTF.

This chain joins TRBV7-9 and TRBJ2-2, with D perhaps given as TRBD1 or TRBD2 (5 bases each). The germline V gene encodes CDR1 SEHNR and CDR2 FQNEAQ (reference sequence). This CDR3 is 14 amino acids long. The V and J ends lost 5 bases and 5 bases respectively, with 12 bases between them. The DNA for the CDR3 is TGTGCCAGCAGCGAGGACTCAGGGACCGGGGAGCTGTTTTTT. Translated: CASSEDSGTGELFF.

This clonotype has more than one count but fewer than ten. The V and J genes are TRBV28 and TRBJ2-3; unclear D gene. The V end was cut by 8 bases, the J end by 1 base, with 7 bases between. Germline V lookup: CDR1 MDHEN, CDR2 SYDVKM. The CDR3 is 12 amino acids. The CDR3 protein is CASVYGTDTQYF. The CDR3 bases are TGTGCCAGCGTTTACGGCACAGATACGCAGTATTTT.

The J gene is TRBJ2-5, the V gene TRBV7-8, with D maybe TRBD1 (6 bases). Germline V gene lookup returns CDR1 SGHVS and CDR2 FQNEAQ. Trimming took off 5 bases at V and 4 bases at J, with 11 bases between the two ends. This CDR3 has 13 amino acids. DNA of the CDR3: TGTGCCAGCAGCCGCACAGGGTCAGAGACCCAGTACTTC. Translating it yields CASSRTGSETQYF.